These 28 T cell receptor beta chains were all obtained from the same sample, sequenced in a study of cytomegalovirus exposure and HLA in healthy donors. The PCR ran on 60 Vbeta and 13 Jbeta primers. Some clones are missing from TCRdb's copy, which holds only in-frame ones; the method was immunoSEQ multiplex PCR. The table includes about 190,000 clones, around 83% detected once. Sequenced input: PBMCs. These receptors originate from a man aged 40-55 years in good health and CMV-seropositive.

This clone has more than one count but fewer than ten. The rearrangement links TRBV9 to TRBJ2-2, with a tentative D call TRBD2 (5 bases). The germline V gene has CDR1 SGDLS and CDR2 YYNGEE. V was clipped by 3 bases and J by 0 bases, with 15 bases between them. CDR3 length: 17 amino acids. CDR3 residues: CASSGGPRRTNTGELFF. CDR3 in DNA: TGTGCCAGCAGCGGAGGGCCCAGGCGGACGAACACCGGGGAGCTGTTTTTT.

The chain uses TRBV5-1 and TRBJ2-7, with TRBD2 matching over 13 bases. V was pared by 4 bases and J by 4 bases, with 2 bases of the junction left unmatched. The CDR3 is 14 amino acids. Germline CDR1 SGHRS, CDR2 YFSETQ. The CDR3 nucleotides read TGCGCCAGCAGCCCGACTAGCGGGGGGTACGAGCAGTACTTC. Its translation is CASSPTSGGYEQYF.

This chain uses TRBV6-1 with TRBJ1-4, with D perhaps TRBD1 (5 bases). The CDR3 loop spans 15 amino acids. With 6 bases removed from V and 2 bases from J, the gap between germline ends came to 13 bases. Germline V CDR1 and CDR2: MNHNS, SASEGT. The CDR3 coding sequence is TGTGCCAGCAGGGGGGGGTATCAGACTAATGAAAAACTGTTTTTT. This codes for CASRGGYQTNEKLFF.

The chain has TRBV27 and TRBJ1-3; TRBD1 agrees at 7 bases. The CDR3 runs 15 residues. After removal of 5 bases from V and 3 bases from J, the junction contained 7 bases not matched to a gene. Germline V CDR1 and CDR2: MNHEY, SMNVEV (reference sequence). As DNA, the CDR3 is TGTGCCAGCAGTCGGCGGACAGGTTTTGGAAACACCATATATTTT. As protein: CASSRRTGFGNTIYF.

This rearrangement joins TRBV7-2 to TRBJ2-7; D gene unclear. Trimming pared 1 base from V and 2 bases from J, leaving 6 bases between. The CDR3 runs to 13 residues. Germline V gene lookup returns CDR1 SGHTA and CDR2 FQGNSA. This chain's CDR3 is CASSLGVTYEQYF. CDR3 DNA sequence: TGTGCCAGCAGCTTAGGAGTTACCTACGAGCAGTACTTC.

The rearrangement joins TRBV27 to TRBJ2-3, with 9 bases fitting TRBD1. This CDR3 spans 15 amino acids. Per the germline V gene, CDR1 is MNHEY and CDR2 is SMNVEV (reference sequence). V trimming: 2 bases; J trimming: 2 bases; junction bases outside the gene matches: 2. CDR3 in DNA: TGTGCCAGCAGTTTAGGGGACAGGGACACAGATACGCAGTATTTT. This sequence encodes CASSLGDRDTDTQYF.

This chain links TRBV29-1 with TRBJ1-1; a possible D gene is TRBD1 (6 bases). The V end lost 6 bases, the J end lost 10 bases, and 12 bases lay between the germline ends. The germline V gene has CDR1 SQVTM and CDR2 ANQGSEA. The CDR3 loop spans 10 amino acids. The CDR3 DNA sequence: TGCAGCGTAGCACAGGGCGCAGCTTTCTTT. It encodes CSVAQGAAFF.

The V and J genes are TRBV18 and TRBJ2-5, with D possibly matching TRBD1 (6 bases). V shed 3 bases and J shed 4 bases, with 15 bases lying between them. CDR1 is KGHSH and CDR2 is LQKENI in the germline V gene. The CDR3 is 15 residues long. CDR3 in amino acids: CASSPEFQGRETQYF. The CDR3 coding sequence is TGTGCCAGCTCACCGGAGTTTCAGGGGAGAGAGACCCAGTACTTC.

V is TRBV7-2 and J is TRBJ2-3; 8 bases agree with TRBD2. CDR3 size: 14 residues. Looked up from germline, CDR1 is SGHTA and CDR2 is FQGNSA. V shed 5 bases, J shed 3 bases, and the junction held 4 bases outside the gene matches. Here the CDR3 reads CASSLGLETDTQYF. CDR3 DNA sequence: TGTGCCAGCAGCCTGGGACTAGAGACAGATACGCAGTATTTT.

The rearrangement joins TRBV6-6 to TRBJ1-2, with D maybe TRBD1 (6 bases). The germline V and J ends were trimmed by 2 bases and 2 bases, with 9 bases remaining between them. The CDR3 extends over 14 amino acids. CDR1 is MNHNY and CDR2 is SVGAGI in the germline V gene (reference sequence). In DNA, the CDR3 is TGTGCCAGCAGTTACCTGCAGGGGAACTATGGCTACACCTTC. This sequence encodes CASSYLQGNYGYTF.

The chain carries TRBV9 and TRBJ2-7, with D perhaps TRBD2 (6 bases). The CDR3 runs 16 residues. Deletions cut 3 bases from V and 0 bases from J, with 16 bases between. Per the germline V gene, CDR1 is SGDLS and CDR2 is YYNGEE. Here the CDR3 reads CASSGGAVPYSYEQYF. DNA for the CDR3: TGTGCCAGCAGCGGCGGGGCGGTCCCTTACTCCTACGAGCAGTACTTC.

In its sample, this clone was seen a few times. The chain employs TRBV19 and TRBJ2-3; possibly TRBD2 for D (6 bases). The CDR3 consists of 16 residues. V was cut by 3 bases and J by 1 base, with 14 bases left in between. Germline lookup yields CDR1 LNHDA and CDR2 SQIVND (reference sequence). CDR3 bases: TGTGCCAGTAGTATGAGGGGCGGAGGGGGCACAGATACGCAGTATTTT. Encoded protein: CASSMRGGGGTDTQYF. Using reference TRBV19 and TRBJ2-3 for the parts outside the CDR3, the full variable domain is DGGITQSPKYLFRKEGQNVTLSCEQNLNHDAMYWYRQDPGQGLRLIYYSQIVNDFQKGDIAEGYSVSREKKESFPLTVTSAQKNPTAFYLCASSMRGGGGTDTQYFGPGTRLTVL.

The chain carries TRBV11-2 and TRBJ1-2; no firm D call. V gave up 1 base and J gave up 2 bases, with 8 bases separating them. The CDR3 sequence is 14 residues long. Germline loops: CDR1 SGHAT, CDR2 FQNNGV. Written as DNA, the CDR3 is TGTGCCAGCAGCTTAGGGGGAGCCAACTATGGCTACACCTTC. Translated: CASSLGGANYGYTF.

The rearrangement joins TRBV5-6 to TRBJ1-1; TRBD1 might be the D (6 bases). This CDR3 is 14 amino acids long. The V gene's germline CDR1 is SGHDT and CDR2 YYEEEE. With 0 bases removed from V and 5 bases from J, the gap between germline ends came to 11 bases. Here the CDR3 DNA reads TGTGCCAGCAGCTTGGAACAGGGAAGGACTGAAGCTTTCTTT. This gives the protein CASSLEQGRTEAFF.

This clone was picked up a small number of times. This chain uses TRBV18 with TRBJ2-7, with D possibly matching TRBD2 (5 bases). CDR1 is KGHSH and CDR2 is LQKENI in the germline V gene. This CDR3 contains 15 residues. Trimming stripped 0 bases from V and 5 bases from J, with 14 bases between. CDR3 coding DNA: TGTGCCAGCTCACCACCGGGCCCGGCCGGGGACGAGCAGTACTTC. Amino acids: CASSPPGPAGDEQYF.

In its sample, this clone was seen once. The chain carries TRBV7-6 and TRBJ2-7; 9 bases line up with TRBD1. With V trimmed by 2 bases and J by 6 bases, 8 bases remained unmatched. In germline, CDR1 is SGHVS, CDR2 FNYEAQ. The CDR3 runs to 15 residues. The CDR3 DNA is TGTGCCAGCAGCTTACGGGGACAGGGTTTGGGCGAGCAGTACTTC. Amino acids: CASSLRGQGLGEQYF. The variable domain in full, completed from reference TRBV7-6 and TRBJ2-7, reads GAGVSQSPRYKVTKRGQDVALRCDPISGHVSLYWYRQALGQGPEFLTYFNYEAQQDKSGLPNDRFSAERPEGSISTLTIQRTEQRDSAMYRCASSLRGQGLGEQYFGPGTRLTVT.

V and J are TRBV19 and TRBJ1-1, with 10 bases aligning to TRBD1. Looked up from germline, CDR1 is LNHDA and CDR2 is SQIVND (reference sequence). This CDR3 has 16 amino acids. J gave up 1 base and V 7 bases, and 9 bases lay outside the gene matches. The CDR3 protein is CASISRDRGWNTEAFF. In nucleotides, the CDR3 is TGTGCCAGTATCTCCCGGGACAGGGGATGGAACACTGAAGCTTTCTTT.

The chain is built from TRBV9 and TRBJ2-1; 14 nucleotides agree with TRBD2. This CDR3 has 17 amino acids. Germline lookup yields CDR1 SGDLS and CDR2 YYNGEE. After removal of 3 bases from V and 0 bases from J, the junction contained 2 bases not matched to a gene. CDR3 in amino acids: CASSEGTSGSSYNEQFF. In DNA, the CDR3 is TGTGCCAGCAGCGAGGGGACTAGCGGGAGCTCCTACAATGAGCAGTTCTTC. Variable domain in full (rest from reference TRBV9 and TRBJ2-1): DSGVTQTPKHLITATGQRVTLRCSPRSGDLSVYWYQQSLDQGLQFLIQYYNGEERAKGNILERFSAQQFPDLHSELNLSSLELGDSALYFCASSEGTSGSSYNEQFFGPGTRLTVL.

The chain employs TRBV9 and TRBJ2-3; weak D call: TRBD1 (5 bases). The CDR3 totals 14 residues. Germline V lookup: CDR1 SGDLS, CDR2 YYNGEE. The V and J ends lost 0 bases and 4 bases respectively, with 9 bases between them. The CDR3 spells CASSVGRGADTQYF. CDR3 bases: TGTGCCAGCAGCGTAGGAAGGGGCGCAGATACGCAGTATTTT.

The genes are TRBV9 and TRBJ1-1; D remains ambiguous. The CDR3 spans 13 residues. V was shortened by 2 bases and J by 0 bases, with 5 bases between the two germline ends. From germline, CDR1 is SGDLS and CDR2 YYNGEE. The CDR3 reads CASSVRMNTEAFF. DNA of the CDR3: TGTGCCAGCAGCGTGCGGATGAACACTGAAGCTTTCTTT.

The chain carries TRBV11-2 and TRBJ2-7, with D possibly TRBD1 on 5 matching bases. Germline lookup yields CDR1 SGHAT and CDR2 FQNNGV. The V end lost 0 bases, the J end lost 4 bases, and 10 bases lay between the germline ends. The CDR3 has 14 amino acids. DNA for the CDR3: TGTGCCAGCAGCTTAGAGGTTGGGGCGTACGAGCAGTACTTC. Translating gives CASSLEVGAYEQYF.

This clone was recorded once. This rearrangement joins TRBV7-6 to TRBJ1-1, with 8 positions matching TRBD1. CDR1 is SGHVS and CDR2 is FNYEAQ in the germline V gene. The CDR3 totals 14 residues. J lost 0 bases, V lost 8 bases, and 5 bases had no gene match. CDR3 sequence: CASLRDRMNTEAFF. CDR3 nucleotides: TGTGCCAGCCTCCGGGACAGGATGAACACTGAAGCTTTCTTT.

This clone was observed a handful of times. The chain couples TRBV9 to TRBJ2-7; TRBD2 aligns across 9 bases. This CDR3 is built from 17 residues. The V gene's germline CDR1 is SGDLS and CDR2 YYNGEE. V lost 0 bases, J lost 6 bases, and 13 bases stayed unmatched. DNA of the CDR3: TGTGCCAGCAGCGTAGGGGTGAGCGGGAGGTCCTCCGGCGAGCAGTACTTC. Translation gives CASSVGVSGRSSGEQYF.

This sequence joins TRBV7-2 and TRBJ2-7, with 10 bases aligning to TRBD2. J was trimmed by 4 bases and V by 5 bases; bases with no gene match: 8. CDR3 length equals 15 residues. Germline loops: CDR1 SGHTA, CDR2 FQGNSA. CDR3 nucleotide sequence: TGTGCCAGCAGCCCTTGGGCTAGCGGGAGTTACGAGCAGTACTTC. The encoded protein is CASSPWASGSYEQYF.

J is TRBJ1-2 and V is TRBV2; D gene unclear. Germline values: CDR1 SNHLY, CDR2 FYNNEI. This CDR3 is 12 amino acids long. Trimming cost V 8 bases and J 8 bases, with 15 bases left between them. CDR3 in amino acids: CASGEWTGGYTF. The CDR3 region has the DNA TGTGCCAGCGGGGAGTGGACGGGCGGCTACACCTTC.

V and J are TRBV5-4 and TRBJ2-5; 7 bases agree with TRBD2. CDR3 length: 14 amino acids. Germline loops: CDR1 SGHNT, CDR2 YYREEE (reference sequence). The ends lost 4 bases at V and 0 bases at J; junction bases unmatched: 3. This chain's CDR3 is CASSIGTNQETQYF. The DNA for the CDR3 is TGTGCCAGCAGCATCGGGACTAACCAAGAGACCCAGTACTTC. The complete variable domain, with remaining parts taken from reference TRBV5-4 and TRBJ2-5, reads ETGVTQSPTHLIKTRGQQVTLRCSSQSGHNTVSWYQQALGQGPQFIFQYYREEENGRGNFPPRFSGLQFPNYSSELNVNALELDDSALYLCASSIGTNQETQYFGPGTRLLVL.

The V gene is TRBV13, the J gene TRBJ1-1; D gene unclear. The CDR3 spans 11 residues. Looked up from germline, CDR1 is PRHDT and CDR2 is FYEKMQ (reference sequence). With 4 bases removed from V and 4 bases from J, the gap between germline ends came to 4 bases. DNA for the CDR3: TGTGCCAGCAGCTCCGTCACTGAAGCTTTCTTT. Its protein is CASSSVTEAFF.

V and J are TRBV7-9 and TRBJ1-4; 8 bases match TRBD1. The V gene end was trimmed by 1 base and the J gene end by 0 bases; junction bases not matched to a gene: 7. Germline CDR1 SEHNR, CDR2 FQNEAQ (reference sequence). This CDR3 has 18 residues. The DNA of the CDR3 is TGTGCCAGCAGCTTAGGGCAGGGGGCCACCCCAACTAATGAAAAACTGTTTTTT. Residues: CASSLGQGATPTNEKLFF.